This TCR beta chain was obtained from a study of blood T cells in healthy people across ages. Sample-barcoded 5' priming and a J-beta primer mix drove a second PCR of about 6 to 12 cycles. TCRdb analysed the 5' RACE reads with MiXCR anew, one entry per CDR3 protein. This repertoire shows fewer than 2,000,000 distinct CDR3 sequences, 34% found once; its top ten account for around 11%. This CDR3 spans 16 amino acids. The germline CDR1 and CDR2 sequences are DFQATT and SNEGSKA (reference sequence). V gave up 0 bases and J gave up 6 bases; unmatched junction bases: 12. Total RNA was extracted at no less than 6 micrograms per sample.

This chain uses TRBV20-1 with TRBJ2-7; 9 bases fit TRBD2. Sequenced sample: blood. The source is a woman aged 25 to 39 in good health. For the CDR3, the DNA is TGCAGTGCTAGAGACCCCGGGGTAGCGGGAGTCCTCGAGCAGTACTTC. Translated, it gives CSARDPGVAGVLEQYF.